A selection of T cell receptor beta chains follows, all from one sample in a study of blood T cell repertoires in COVID-19. TCRdb keeps only in-frame clones here, not all; method: immunoSEQ multiplex PCR. The table has roughly 240,000 clones, around 89% seen once; the top ten hold roughly 0.95%. The specimen sequenced was PBMCs or T cells enriched from blood (not recorded which). The receptors shown here come from a man in his fifties who had been exposed to COVID-19. The CDR3 runs from the conserved cysteine through the conserved F or W. A D gene is named only where the DNA matches it firmly. Clone size, where shown, is once, few, many, or a class for clones that have expanded.

J gene: TRBJ1-3; clone size: -; V gene: TRBV5-6; D gene: -; CDR3 protein: CASSLAAGGNTIYF; CDR3 DNA: TGTGCCAGCAGCTTGGCGGCAGGGGGAAACACCATATATTTT
J gene: TRBJ1-2; clone size: -; V gene: TRBV7-3; D gene: -; CDR3 protein: CASSLAAGGGYTF; CDR3 DNA: TGTGCCAGCAGCTTGGCAGCCGGGGGTGGCTACACCTTC
J gene: TRBJ1-4; clone size: -; V gene: TRBV7-9; D gene: -; CDR3 protein: CASSLSWTVGEKLFF; CDR3 DNA: TGTGCCAGCAGCCTATCCTGGACAGTTGGTGAAAAACTGTTTTTT
J gene: TRBJ2-3; clone size: -; V gene: TRBV30; D gene: TRBD2; CDR3 protein: CASKLAGGGTQYF; CDR3 DNA: TGTGCCTCAAAACTAGCGGGAGGTGGGACGCAGTATTTT
J gene: TRBJ2-7; clone size: -; V gene: TRBV30; D gene: -; CDR3 protein: CAWSLVRGYEQYF; CDR3 DNA: TGTGCCTGGAGTCTTGTTAGGGGCTACGAGCAGTACTTC
J gene: TRBJ2-7; clone size: once; V gene: TRBV6-5; D gene: TRBD1; CDR3 protein: CASSYSSGQVTYEQYF; CDR3 DNA: TGTGCCAGCAGTTACTCATCCGGACAGGTCACCTACGAGCAGTACTTC
J gene: TRBJ2-2; clone size: -; V gene: TRBV5-1; D gene: TRBD1; CDR3 protein: CASSLGQGGAGELFF; CDR3 DNA: TGCGCCAGCAGCTTGGGACAGGGGGGCGCCGGGGAGCTGTTTTTT
J gene: TRBJ2-1; clone size: -; V gene: TRBV4-2; D gene: TRBD2; CDR3 protein: CASSRRASGVNEQFF; CDR3 DNA: TGTGCCAGCAGCCGGCGGGCTAGCGGGGTGAATGAGCAGTTCTTC
J gene: TRBJ1-1; clone size: -; V gene: TRBV5-4; D gene: -; CDR3 protein: CASSLGAGTEAFF; CDR3 DNA: TGTGCCAGCAGCTTGGGGGCAGGCACTGAAGCTTTCTTT
J gene: TRBJ1-5; clone size: -; V gene: TRBV19; D gene: -; CDR3 protein: CASSPWRARNQPQHF; CDR3 DNA: TGTGCCAGTAGCCCCTGGAGGGCCCGCAATCAGCCCCAGCATTTT
J gene: TRBJ1-5; clone size: -; V gene: TRBV24-1; D gene: TRBD1; CDR3 protein: CATSDPQGDQPQHF; CDR3 DNA: TGTGCCACCAGTGACCCACAGGGGGATCAGCCCCAGCATTTT
J gene: TRBJ2-3; clone size: -; V gene: TRBV6-1; D gene: TRBD2; CDR3 protein: CASSELAGGADTQYF; CDR3 DNA: TGTGCCAGCAGTGAACTAGCGGGGGGGGCAGATACGCAGTATTTT
J gene: TRBJ2-5; clone size: -; V gene: TRBV24-1; D gene: TRBD1; CDR3 protein: CATSDELTGTGGVRETQYF; CDR3 DNA: TGTGCCACCAGTGACGAATTAACGGGGACAGGGGGAGTAAGAGAGACCCAGTACTTC
J gene: TRBJ1-1; clone size: -; V gene: TRBV20-1; D gene: TRBD1; CDR3 protein: CSASQGVNTEAFF; CDR3 DNA: TGCAGTGCTAGTCAGGGGGTGAACACTGAAGCTTTCTTT
J gene: TRBJ2-1; clone size: once; V gene: TRBV9; D gene: -; CDR3 protein: CASSVQGYSYNEQFF; CDR3 DNA: TGTGCCAGCAGCGTTCAGGGATACTCCTACAATGAGCAGTTCTTC
J gene: TRBJ2-5; clone size: -; V gene: TRBV12-3/TRBV12-4; D gene: -; CDR3 protein: CASSLAGAETQYF; CDR3 DNA: TGTGCCAGCAGTTTAGCAGGGGCGGAGACCCAGTACTTC
J gene: TRBJ2-2; clone size: once; V gene: TRBV9; D gene: TRBD1; CDR3 protein: CASSVPLGTGFTGELFF; CDR3 DNA: TGTGCCAGCAGCGTCCCCCTTGGGACAGGGTTCACCGGGGAGCTGTTTTTT
J gene: TRBJ2-3; clone size: -; V gene: TRBV5-4; D gene: -; CDR3 protein: CATARDRLTDTQYF; CDR3 DNA: TGTGCCACTGCGCGGGACAGATTAACAGATACGCAGTATTTT
J gene: TRBJ2-1; clone size: few; V gene: TRBV7-3; D gene: TRBD2; CDR3 protein: CASGLGSGSHNEQFF; CDR3 DNA: TGTGCCAGCGGTTTGGGTAGCGGGAGCCACAATGAGCAGTTCTTC
J gene: TRBJ2-2; clone size: -; V gene: TRBV28; D gene: TRBD2; CDR3 protein: CASTLGLAGKPGELFF; CDR3 DNA: TGTGCCAGCACCTTGGGACTAGCGGGAAAGCCCGGGGAGCTGTTTTTT
J gene: TRBJ1-4; clone size: -; V gene: TRBV14; D gene: -; CDR3 protein: CASSQDLEGELFF; CDR3 DNA: TGTGCCAGCAGCCAAGATCTTGAGGGAGAACTGTTTTTT
J gene: TRBJ1-2; clone size: -; V gene: TRBV19; D gene: -; CDR3 protein: CASSWAVGDGYTF; CDR3 DNA: TGTGCCAGTAGTTGGGCTGTCGGGGATGGCTACACCTTC
J gene: TRBJ1-3; clone size: -; V gene: TRBV28; D gene: TRBD1; CDR3 protein: CASTGQALSSTIYF; CDR3 DNA: TGTGCCAGCACGGGACAGGCCCTATCGAGCACCATATATTTT
J gene: TRBJ1-2; clone size: -; V gene: TRBV4-1; D gene: TRBD1; CDR3 protein: CASSQDRSAWTGIWGYTF; CDR3 DNA: TGCGCCAGCAGCCAAGATCGGTCAGCCTGGACAGGGATCTGGGGCTACACCTTC
J gene: TRBJ1-1; clone size: once; V gene: TRBV29-1; D gene: -; CDR3 protein: CSGQKTEAFF; CDR3 DNA: TGCAGCGGACAGAAGACTGAAGCTTTCTTT
J gene: TRBJ1-6; clone size: -; V gene: TRBV30; D gene: -; CDR3 protein: CAWSVTEGGSPLHF; CDR3 DNA: TGTGCCTGGAGTGTAACCGAGGGAGGGTCACCCCTCCACTTT
J gene: TRBJ2-3; clone size: -; V gene: TRBV5-1; D gene: TRBD1; CDR3 protein: CASTGQDTDTQYF; CDR3 DNA: TGCGCCAGCACCGGACAGGACACAGATACGCAGTATTTT
J gene: TRBJ2-5; clone size: -; V gene: TRBV15; D gene: -; CDR3 protein: CATSPRGETQYF; CDR3 DNA: TGTGCCACCAGCCCCCGGGGGGAGACCCAGTACTTC
J gene: TRBJ1-3; clone size: -; V gene: TRBV5-1; D gene: -; CDR3 protein: CASSLAGAGNTIYF; CDR3 DNA: TGCGCCAGCAGCTTGGCAGGGGCCGGAAACACCATATATTTT
J gene: TRBJ1-2; clone size: -; V gene: TRBV28; D gene: TRBD1; CDR3 protein: CASSFSKQGDYGYTF; CDR3 DNA: TGTGCCAGCAGTTTTAGTAAGCAGGGGGACTATGGCTACACCTTC
J gene: TRBJ2-2; clone size: -; V gene: TRBV29-1; D gene: -; CDR3 protein: CSVDSLNTGELFF; CDR3 DNA: TGCAGCGTGGACAGCCTGAACACCGGGGAGCTGTTTTTT
J gene: TRBJ2-4; clone size: -; V gene: TRBV13; D gene: -; CDR3 protein: CASSLEQGLAKNIQYF; CDR3 DNA: TGTGCCAGCAGCTTAGAGCAGGGATTAGCCAAAAACATTCAGTACTTC
J gene: TRBJ1-5; clone size: -; V gene: TRBV25-1; D gene: TRBD1; CDR3 protein: CASSSGDRGFNQPQHF; CDR3 DNA: TGTGCCAGCAGCTCCGGGGACAGGGGCTTCAATCAGCCCCAGCATTTT
J gene: TRBJ1-3; clone size: -; V gene: TRBV4-1; D gene: -; CDR3 protein: CASSQDSQGPGNTIYF; CDR3 DNA: TGCGCCAGCAGCCAAGATTCTCAGGGGCCTGGAAACACCATATATTTT
J gene: TRBJ1-2; clone size: -; V gene: TRBV11-1; D gene: -; CDR3 protein: CASSVQGSGYTF; CDR3 DNA: TGTGCCAGCAGCGTACAGGGATCTGGCTACACCTTC
J gene: TRBJ2-2; clone size: -; V gene: TRBV3-1/TRBV3-2; D gene: -; CDR3 protein: CASSQWGDTGELFF; CDR3 DNA: TGTGCCAGCAGCCAATGGGGGGACACCGGGGAGCTGTTTTTT
J gene: TRBJ1-4; clone size: -; V gene: TRBV5-1; D gene: -; CDR3 protein: CASSLAGVNNEKLFF; CDR3 DNA: TGCGCCAGCAGCTTGGCGGGTGTTAATAATGAAAAACTGTTTTTT
J gene: TRBJ2-7; clone size: -; V gene: TRBV5-4; D gene: -; CDR3 protein: CASSLDSGPYEQYF; CDR3 DNA: TGTGCCAGCAGCTTGGATTCAGGTCCCTACGAGCAGTACTTC
J gene: TRBJ2-1; clone size: -; V gene: TRBV30; D gene: TRBD2; CDR3 protein: CAWSGGTSGRLGSYNEQFF; CDR3 DNA: TGTGCCTGGAGTGGGGGGACTAGCGGGAGGTTGGGCTCCTACAATGAGCAGTTCTTC
J gene: TRBJ2-1; clone size: -; V gene: TRBV29-1; D gene: TRBD2; CDR3 protein: CSAGRVTSGGAEYNEQFF; CDR3 DNA: TGCAGCGCCGGCCGTGTTACTAGCGGGGGGGCCGAATACAATGAGCAGTTCTTC
J gene: TRBJ2-3; clone size: -; V gene: TRBV19; D gene: -; CDR3 protein: CASSGASRSTDTQYF; CDR3 DNA: TGTGCCAGTAGTGGGGCTTCTAGGAGCACAGATACGCAGTATTTT
J gene: TRBJ2-3; clone size: -; V gene: TRBV9; D gene: TRBD2; CDR3 protein: CASSPRTSGTDTQYF; CDR3 DNA: TGTGCCAGCAGCCCTCGGACTAGCGGCACAGATACGCAGTATTTT
J gene: TRBJ1-2; clone size: once; V gene: TRBV5-1; D gene: -; CDR3 protein: CASSIQGRYGYTF; CDR3 DNA: TGCGCCAGCAGCATACAGGGAAGATATGGCTACACCTTC
J gene: TRBJ2-1; clone size: -; V gene: TRBV6-5; D gene: TRBD2; CDR3 protein: CASSYSRLAGDNEQFF; CDR3 DNA: TGTGCCAGCAGTTACTCGAGGCTAGCGGGCGACAATGAGCAGTTCTTC